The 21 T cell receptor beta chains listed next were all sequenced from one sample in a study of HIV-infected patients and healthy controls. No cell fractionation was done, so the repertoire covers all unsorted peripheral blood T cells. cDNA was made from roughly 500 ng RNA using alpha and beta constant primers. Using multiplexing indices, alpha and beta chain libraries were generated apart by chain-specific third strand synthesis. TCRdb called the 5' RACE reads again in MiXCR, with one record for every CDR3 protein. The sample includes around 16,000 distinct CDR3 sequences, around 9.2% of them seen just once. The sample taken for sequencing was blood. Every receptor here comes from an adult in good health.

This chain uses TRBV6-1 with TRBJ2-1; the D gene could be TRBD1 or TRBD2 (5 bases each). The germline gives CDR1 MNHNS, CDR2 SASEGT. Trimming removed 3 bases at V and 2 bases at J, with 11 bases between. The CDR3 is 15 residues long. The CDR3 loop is CASSDWDGTYNEQFF. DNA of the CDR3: TGTGCCAGCAGTGATTGGGACGGAACCTACAATGAGCAGTTCTTC.

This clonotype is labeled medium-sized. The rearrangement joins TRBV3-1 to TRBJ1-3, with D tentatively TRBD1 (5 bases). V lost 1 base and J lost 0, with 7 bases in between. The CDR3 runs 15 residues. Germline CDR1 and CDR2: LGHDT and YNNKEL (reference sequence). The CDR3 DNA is TGTGCCAGCAGCCAAGCGGGGGGCTCTGGAAACACCATATATTTT. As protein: CASSQAGGSGNTIYF.

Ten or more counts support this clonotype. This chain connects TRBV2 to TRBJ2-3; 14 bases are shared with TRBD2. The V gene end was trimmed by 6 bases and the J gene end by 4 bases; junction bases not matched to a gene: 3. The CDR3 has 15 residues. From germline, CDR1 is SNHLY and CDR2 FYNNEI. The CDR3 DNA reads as TGTGCCAGCAGAAGACTAGCGGGAGGGCCAGATACGCAGTATTTT. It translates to CASRRLAGGPDTQYF.

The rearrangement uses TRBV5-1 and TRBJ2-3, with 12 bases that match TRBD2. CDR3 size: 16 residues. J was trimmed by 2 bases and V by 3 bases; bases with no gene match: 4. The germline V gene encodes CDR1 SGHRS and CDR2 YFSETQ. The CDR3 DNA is TGCGCCAGCAGCTCGGGACTAGCGGGTTACACAGATACGCAGTATTTT. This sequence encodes CASSSGLAGYTDTQYF.

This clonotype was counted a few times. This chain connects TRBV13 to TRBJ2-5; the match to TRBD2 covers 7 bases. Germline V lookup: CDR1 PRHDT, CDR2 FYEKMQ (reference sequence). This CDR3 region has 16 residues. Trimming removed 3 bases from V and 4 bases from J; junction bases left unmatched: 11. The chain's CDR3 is CASSFPGPGGGETQYF. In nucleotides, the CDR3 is TGTGCCAGCAGCTTCCCGGGACCGGGAGGCGGAGAGACCCAGTACTTC.

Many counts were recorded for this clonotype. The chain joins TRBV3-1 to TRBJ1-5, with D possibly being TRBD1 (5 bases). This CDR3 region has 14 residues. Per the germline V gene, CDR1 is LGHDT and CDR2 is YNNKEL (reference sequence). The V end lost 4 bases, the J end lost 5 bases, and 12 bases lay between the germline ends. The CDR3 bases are TGTGCCAGCAGCCCGTGGCCGGGGGATCAGCCCCAGCATTTT. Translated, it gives CASSPWPGDQPQHF.

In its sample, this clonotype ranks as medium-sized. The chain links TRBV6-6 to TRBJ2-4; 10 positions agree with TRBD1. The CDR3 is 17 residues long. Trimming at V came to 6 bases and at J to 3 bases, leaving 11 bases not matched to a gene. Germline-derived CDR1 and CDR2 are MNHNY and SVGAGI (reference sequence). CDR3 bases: TGTGCCAGCAGAATCAAGGACAGGGGGGGGAGCAAAAACATTCAGTACTTC. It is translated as CASRIKDRGGSKNIQYF.

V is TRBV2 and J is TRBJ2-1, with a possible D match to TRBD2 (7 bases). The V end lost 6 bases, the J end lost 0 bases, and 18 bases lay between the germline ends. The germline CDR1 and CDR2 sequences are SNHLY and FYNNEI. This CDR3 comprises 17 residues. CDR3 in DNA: TGTGCCAGCAGATCAGGGGAGGGACTGCCCTCCTACAATGAGCAGTTCTTC. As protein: CASRSGEGLPSYNEQFF.

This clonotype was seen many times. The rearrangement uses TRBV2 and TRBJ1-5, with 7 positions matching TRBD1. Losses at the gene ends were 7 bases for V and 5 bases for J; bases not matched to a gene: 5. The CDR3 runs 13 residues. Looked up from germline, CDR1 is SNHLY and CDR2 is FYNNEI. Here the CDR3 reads CASKRTGDQPQHF. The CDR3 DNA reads TGTGCCAGCAAAAGGACAGGAGATCAGCCCCAGCATTTT.

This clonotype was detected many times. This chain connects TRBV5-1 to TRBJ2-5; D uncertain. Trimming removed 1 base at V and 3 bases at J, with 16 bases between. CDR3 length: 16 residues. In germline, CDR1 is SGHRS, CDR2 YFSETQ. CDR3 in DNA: TGCGCCAGCAGCTTGTACGGATCAGCACTTGAAGAGACCCAGTACTTC. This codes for CASSLYGSALEETQYF.

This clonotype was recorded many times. The CDR3 loop reads CSASRGQGFRPQHF. The CDR3 DNA reads TGCAGTGCTAGCCGGGGACAGGGATTTCGGCCCCAGCATTTT. The genes are TRBV20-1 and TRBJ1-5; 9 nucleotides match TRBD1. With 3 bases clipped from V and 9 bases from J, the junction kept 9 bases outside the gene matches. Germline values: CDR1 DFQATT, CDR2 SNEGSKA (reference sequence). The CDR3 length is 14 residues.

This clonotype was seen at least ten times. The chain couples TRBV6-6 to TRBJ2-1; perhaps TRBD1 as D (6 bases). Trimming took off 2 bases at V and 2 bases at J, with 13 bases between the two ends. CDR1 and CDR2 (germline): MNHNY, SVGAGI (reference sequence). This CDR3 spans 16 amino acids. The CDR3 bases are TGTGCCAGCAGTTACGCTACAGGGCCTCCCTACAATGAGCAGTTCTTC. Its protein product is CASSYATGPPYNEQFF.

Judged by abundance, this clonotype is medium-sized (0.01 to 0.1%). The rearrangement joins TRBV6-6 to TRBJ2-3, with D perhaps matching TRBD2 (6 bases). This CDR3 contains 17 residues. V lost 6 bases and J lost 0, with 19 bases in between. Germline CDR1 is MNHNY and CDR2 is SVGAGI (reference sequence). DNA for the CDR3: TGTGCCAGCAGCCCCCCCCGACTAGGTCGTAGCACAGATACGCAGTATTTT. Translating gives CASSPPRLGRSTDTQYF.

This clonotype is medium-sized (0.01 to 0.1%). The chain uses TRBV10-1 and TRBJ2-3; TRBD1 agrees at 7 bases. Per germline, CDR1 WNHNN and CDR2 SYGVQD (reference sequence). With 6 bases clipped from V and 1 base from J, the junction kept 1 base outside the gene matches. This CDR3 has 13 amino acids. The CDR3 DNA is TGCGCCAGCAGAGGACAGGGCACAGATACGCAGTATTTT. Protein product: CASRGQGTDTQYF.

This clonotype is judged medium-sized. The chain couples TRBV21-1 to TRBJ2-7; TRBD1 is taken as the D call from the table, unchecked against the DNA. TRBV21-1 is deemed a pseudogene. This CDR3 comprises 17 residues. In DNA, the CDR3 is TGTGCCAGCATCACCAACCCGCTTCGGGACATCTCCTACGAGCAGTACGTC. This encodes CASITNPLRDISYEQYV.

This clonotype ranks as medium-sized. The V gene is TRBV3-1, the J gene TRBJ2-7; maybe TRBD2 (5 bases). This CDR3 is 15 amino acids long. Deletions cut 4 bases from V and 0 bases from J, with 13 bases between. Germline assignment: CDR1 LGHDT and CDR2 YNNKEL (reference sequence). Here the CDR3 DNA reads TGTGCCAGCAGCCCCTCCCGGGGTAGCTCCTACGAGCAGTACTTC. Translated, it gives CASSPSRGSSYEQYF.

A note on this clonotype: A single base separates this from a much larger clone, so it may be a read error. CDR3 region: CASGWSTSGPYEQYF. In DNA, the CDR3 is TGCGCCAGCGGCTGGAGTACTAGCGGGCCCTACGAGCAGTACTTC. This chain links TRBV5-1 with TRBJ2-7; 9 nucleotides agree with TRBD2. The CDR3 consists of 15 residues. The V gene's germline CDR1 is SGHRS and CDR2 YFSETQ. Trimming took 7 bases from V and 2 from J; bases not matched to a gene: 10.

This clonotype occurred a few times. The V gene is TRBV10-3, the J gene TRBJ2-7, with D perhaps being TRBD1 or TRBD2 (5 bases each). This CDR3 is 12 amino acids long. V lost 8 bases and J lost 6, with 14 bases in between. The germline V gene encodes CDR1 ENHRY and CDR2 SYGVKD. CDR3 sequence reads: CAIGTGPAEQYV. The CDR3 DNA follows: TGTGCCATCGGGACCGGGCCAGCCGAGCAGTACGTC.

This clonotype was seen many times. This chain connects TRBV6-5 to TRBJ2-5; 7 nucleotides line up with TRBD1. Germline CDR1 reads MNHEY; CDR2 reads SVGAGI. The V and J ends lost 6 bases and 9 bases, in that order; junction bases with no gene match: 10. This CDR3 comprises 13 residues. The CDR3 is CASRSGTVLAQYF. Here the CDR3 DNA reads TGTGCCAGCAGGTCAGGGACAGTCCTCGCCCAGTACTTC.

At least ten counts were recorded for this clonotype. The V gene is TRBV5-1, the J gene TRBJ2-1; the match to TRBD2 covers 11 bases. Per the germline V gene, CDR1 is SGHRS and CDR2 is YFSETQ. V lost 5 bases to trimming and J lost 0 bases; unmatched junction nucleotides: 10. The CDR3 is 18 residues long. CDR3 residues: CASSLKTSGISSYNEQFF. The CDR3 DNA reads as TGCGCCAGCAGTCTGAAGACTAGCGGGATCAGCTCCTACAATGAGCAGTTCTTC.

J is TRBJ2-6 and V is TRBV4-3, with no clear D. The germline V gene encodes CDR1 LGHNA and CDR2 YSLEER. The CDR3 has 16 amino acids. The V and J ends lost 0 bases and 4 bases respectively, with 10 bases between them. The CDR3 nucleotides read TGCGCCAGCAGCCAAGACCCCGGGCTAGGGGCCAACGTCCTGACTTTC. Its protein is CASSQDPGLGANVLTF.